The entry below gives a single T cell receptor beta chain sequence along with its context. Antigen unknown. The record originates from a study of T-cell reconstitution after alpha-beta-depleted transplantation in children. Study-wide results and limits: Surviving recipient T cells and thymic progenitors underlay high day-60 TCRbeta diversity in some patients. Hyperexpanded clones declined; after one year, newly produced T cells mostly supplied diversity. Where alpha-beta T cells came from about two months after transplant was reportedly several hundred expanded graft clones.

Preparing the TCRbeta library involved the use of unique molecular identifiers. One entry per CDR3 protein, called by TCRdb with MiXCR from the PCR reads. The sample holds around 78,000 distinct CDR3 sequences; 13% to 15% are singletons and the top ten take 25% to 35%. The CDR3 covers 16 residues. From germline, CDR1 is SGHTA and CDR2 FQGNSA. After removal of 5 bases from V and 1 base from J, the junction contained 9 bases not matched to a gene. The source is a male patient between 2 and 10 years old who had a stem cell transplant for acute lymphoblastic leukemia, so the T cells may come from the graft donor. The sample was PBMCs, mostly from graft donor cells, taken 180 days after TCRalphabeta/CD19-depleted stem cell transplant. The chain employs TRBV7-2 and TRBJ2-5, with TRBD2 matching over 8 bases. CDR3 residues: CASSTRTSPFQETQYF. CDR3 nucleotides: TGTGCCAGCAGCACACGGACTAGCCCCTTCCAAGAGACCCAGTACTTC.